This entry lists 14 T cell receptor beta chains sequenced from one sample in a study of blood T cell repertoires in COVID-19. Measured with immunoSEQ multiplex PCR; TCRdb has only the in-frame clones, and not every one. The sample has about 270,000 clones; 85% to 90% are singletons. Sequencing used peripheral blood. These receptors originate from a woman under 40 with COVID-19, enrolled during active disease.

The CDR3 reads CASNRGSYNEQFF. The CDR3 nucleotides read TGTGCCAGTAATAGAGGCTCCTACAATGAGCAGTTCTTC. The chain recombines TRBV19 with TRBJ2-1; no clear D. The length of the CDR3 is 13 residues. Trimming cost V 7 bases and J 0 bases, with 7 bases left between them. Germline V CDR1 and CDR2: LNHDA, SQIVND (reference sequence).

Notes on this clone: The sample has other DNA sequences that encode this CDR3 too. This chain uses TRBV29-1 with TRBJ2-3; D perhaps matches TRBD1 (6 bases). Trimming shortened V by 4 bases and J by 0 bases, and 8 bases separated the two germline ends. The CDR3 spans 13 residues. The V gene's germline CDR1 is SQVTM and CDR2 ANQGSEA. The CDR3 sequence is CSVGGHSTDTQYF. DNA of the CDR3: TGCAGCGTTGGGGGGCATAGCACAGATACGCAGTATTTT.

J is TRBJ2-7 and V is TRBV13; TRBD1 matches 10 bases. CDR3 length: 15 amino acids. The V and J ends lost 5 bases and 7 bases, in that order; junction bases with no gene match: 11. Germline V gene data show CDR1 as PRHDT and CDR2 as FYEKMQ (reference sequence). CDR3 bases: TGTGCCAGCAGCGCAACCGGGACAGGGGTGAGAGAGCAGTACTTC. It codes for CASSATGTGVREQYF. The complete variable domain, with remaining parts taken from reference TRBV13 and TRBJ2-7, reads AAGVIQSPRHLIKEKRETATLKCYPIPRHDTVYWYQQGPGQDPQFLISFYEKMQSDKGSIPDRFSAQQFSDYHSELNMSSLELGDSALYFCASSATGTGVREQYFGPGTRLTVT.

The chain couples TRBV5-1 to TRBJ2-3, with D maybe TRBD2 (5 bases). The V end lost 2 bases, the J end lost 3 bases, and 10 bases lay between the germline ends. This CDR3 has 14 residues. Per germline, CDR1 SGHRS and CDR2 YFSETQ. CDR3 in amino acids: CASSFGLPTDTQYF. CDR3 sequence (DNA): TGCGCCAGCAGCTTTGGACTCCCGACAGATACGCAGTATTTT.

CDR3 nucleotide sequence: TGTGCCAGCAGCTTACTAGCGTCAGAGACCCAGTACTTC. Translated: CASSLLASETQYF. The chain links TRBV7-9 to TRBJ2-5, with D maybe TRBD2 (6 bases). Per the germline V gene, CDR1 is SEHNR and CDR2 is FQNEAQ (reference sequence). V lost 2 bases, J lost 4 bases, and 8 bases lay in between. This CDR3 region has 13 residues.

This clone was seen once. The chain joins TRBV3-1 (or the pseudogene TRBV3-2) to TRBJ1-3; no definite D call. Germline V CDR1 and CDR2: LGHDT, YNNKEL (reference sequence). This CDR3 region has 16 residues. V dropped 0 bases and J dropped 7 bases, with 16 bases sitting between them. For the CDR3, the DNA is TGTGCCAGCAGCCAAGATTGGGAGATTCTGGCCAACACCATATATTTT. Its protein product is CASSQDWEILANTIYF.

The CDR3 DNA follows: TGTGCCAGCAGCCATAGCGGGGGGTTAGTCGGTCTTGAGCAGTTCTTC. Its translation is CASSHSGGLVGLEQFF. This rearrangement joins TRBV7-6 to TRBJ2-1, with TRBD2 matching 10 bases. CDR3 length: 16 amino acids. Per the germline V gene, CDR1 is SGHVS and CDR2 is FNYEAQ. V trimming: 5 bases; J trimming: 9 bases; junction bases outside the gene matches: 13.

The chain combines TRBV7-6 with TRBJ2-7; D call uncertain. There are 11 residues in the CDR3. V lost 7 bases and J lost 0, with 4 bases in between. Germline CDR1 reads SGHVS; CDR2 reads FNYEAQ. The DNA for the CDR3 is TGTGCCAGCACAGACTCCTACGAGCAGTACTTC. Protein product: CASTDSYEQYF.

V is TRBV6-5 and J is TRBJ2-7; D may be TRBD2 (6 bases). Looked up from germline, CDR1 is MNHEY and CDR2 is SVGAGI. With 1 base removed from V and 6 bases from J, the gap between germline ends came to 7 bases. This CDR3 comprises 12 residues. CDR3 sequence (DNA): TGTGCCAGCAGTTACTTGGGGGGCGAGCAGTACTTC. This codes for CASSYLGGEQYF.

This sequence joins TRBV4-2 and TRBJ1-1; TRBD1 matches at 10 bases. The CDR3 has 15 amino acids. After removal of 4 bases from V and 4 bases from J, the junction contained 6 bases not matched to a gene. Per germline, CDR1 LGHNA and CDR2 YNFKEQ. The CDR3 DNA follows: TGTGCCAGCAGCCGGGACAGGGGCTCGGCCACTGAAGCTTTCTTT. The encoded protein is CASSRDRGSATEAFF.

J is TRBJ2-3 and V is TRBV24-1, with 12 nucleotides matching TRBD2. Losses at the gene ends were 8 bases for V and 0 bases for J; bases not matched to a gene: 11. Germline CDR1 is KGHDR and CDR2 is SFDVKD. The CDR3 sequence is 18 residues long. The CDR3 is CATIPTSGGYSSTDTQYF. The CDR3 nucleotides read TGTGCCACCATCCCGACTAGCGGGGGTTACTCTAGCACAGATACGCAGTATTTT.

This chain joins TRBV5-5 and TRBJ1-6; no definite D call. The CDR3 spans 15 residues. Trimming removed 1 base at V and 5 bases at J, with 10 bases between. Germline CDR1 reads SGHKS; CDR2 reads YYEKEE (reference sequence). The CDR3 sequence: CASSLWARDNSPLHF. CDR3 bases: TGTGCCAGCAGCTTGTGGGCGCGGGATAATTCACCCCTCCACTTT. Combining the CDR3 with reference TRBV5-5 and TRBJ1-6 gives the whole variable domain DAGVTQSPTHLIKTRGQQVTLRCSPISGHKSVSWYQQVLGQGPQFIFQYYEKEERGRGNFPDRFSARQFPNYSSELNVNALLLGDSALYLCASSLWARDNSPLHFGNGTRLTVT.

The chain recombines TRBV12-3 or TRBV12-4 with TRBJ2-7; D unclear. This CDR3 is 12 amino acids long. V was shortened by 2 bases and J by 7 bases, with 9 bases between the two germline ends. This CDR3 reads CASSLRGSEQYF. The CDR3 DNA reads TGTGCCAGCAGTTTACGAGGTAGTGAGCAGTACTTC.

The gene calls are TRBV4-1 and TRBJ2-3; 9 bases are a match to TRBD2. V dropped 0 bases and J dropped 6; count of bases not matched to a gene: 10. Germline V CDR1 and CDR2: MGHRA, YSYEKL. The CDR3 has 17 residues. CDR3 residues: CASSQEVRAGGLDTQYF. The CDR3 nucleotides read TGCGCCAGCAGCCAAGAGGTGCGAGCGGGGGGCCTCGATACGCAGTATTTT.